The present T cell receptor beta chain was sequenced within a study of T cell responses to AZD1222 COVID-19 vaccine. Background on the study: Some second doses came at about 4 weeks and others at about 12 weeks; these were pooled. Findings and limits, study-wide: Baseline seropositivity characterized only six or seven AZD1222 recipients. Females made up more of the donors, who were largely white British, and clonal diversity may have come out too low. Spike-specific TCR breadth rose after two AZD1222 doses, and depth rose as well.

TCRdb keeps only in-frame clones here, not all; method: immunoSEQ multiplex PCR. The data contain about 140,000 clones, roughly 82% of them seen just once; the ten biggest clones take up 4.1%. This clone was recorded once. No antigen is known for it. Trimming left V 4 bases short and J 0 bases short, with 11 bases between. CDR1 is SGHDT and CDR2 is YYEEEE in the germline V gene. This CDR3 spans 15 amino acids. The sample was peripheral blood, taken on day 0 of AZD1222 vaccination. The chain uses TRBV5-6 and TRBJ1-3; D perhaps matches TRBD1 (6 bases). The TCR comes from an adult in good health. CDR3 sequence: CASSGKQGSGNTIYF. Here the CDR3 DNA reads TGTGCCAGCAGCGGAAAACAGGGCTCTGGAAACACCATATATTTT.